A selection of T cell receptor beta chains follows, all from one sample in a study of blood T cells in healthy people across ages. One entry per CDR3 protein, called by TCRdb with MiXCR from the 5' RACE reads. Among hundreds of thousands of distinct CDR3 sequences listed, roughly 43% were seen once. Source material: blood. The origin of the receptors is a man older than 75 in good health. Both conserved end residues are part of each CDR3. A D gene is named only where the DNA matches it firmly. Clone size is shown for a subset of rows, as once, few, many or a class of expanded clone.

V gene	clone size	J gene	D gene	CDR3 protein	CDR3 DNA
TRBV6-5	NA	TRBJ1-6	NA	CASSYSTIGGDSPLHF	TGTGCCAGCAGTTACTCAACCATAGGGGGAGATTCACCCCTCCACTTT
TRBV14	NA	TRBJ2-1	TRBD2	CASSQTRLAAYNEQFF	TGTGCCAGCAGCCAAACAAGACTAGCGGCCTACAATGAGCAGTTCTTC
TRBV6-2/TRBV6-3	NA	TRBJ2-5	NA	CASSKSGRFQYF	TGTGCCAGCAGTAAATCGGGACGTTTCCAGTACTTC
TRBV6-6	NA	TRBJ2-1	NA	CASSYSRGLTGDEQFF	TGTGCCAGCAGTTACTCCAGGGGCCTTACGGGGGATGAGCAGTTCTTC
TRBV29-1	few	TRBJ1-2	NA	CSVERDLLGSGYTF	TGCAGCGTGGAACGAGACTTGTTAGGTAGTGGCTACACCTTC
TRBV6-2/TRBV6-3	once	TRBJ2-1	NA	CASRQTSYNEQFF	TGTGCCAGCAGACAGACCTCCTACAATGAGCAGTTCTTC
TRBV12-3/TRBV12-4	NA	TRBJ1-6	NA	CASSKQGRHNSPLHF	TGTGCCAGCAGTAAACAGGGTCGACATAATTCACCCCTCCACTTT
TRBV24-1	NA	TRBJ2-5	TRBD2	CATGDWLAGQETQYF	TGTGCCACCGGTGATTGGCTAGCGGGGCAAGAGACCCAGTACTTC
TRBV9	few	TRBJ2-3	NA	CASSVSVRADTQYF	TGTGCCAGCAGCGTGAGCGTTCGGGCAGATACGCAGTATTTT
TRBV6-6	NA	TRBJ2-3	TRBD2	CASSYSAGDAQYF	TGTGCCAGCAGTTACTCGGCGGGAGATGCGCAGTATTTT
TRBV2	few	TRBJ2-2	NA	CASSEGGYTGELFF	TGTGCCAGCAGTGAAGGCGGGTACACCGGGGAGCTGTTTTTT
TRBV20-1	few	TRBJ2-1	NA	CSARVGEAMVNEQFF	TGCAGTGCTAGAGTAGGGGAGGCAATGGTAAATGAGCAGTTCTTC
TRBV10-3	NA	TRBJ2-1	NA	CAIRRRNEQFF	TGTGCCATCAGACGGAGAAATGAGCAGTTCTTC
TRBV6-1	NA	TRBJ1-4	NA	CASSARGTDEKLFF	TGTGCCAGCAGTGCGAGGGGGACGGATGAAAAACTGTTTTTT
TRBV20-1	NA	TRBJ2-5	TRBD1	CSARAVVHGTESQETQYF	TGCAGTGCTAGAGCTGTTGTCCATGGGACAGAGTCACAAGAGACCCAGTACTTC
TRBV7-2	few	TRBJ2-1	NA	CASSPQEIWGLNNEQFF	TGTGCCAGCAGCCCCCAGGAGATTTGGGGCCTTAACAATGAGCAGTTCTTC
TRBV6-2/TRBV6-3	few	TRBJ2-7	TRBD1	CASSTILGQGYEQYF	TGTGCCAGCAGTACCATTCTGGGACAGGGGTACGAGCAGTACTTC
TRBV29-1	NA	TRBJ1-1	TRBD1	CSVESGAGGTEAFF	TGCAGCGTTGAATCGGGAGCAGGGGGCACTGAAGCTTTCTTT
TRBV28	NA	TRBJ2-4	TRBD2	CASSSSGTSKNIQYF	TGTGCCAGCAGTTCCTCCGGGACTAGCAAAAACATTCAGTACTTC
TRBV28	few	TRBJ2-2	TRBD1	CASSTRQGPAGELFF	TGTGCCAGCAGTACTAGACAGGGCCCCGCCGGGGAGCTGTTTTTT
TRBV20-1	NA	TRBJ2-7	TRBD2	CSASPKAGGFYEQYF	TGCAGTGCTAGTCCGAAAGCGGGAGGGTTCTACGAGCAGTACTTC
TRBV12-3/TRBV12-4	NA	TRBJ2-5	NA	CASSLAQGPETQYF	TGTGCCAGCAGTCTTGCTCAGGGGCCGGAGACCCAGTACTTC
TRBV28	NA	TRBJ2-3	NA	CASSLVLPTGTDTQYF	TGTGCCAGCAGTCTGGTTTTACCAACAGGCACAGATACGCAGTATTTT
TRBV21-1	few	TRBJ2-1	NA	CASSMTGGNYNEQFF	TGTGCCAGCAGTATGACAGGAGGGAACTACAATGAGCAGTTCTTC
TRBV6-1	NA	TRBJ2-7	NA	CASSTDRPYEQYF	TGTGCCAGCAGCACGGACAGACCCTACGAGCAGTACTTC
TRBV7-3	NA	TRBJ2-5	TRBD2	CASSLKGRGGPAETQYF	TGTGCCAGCAGCTTAAAGGGACGGGGAGGGCCGGCGGAGACCCAGTACTTC
TRBV5-1	NA	TRBJ2-1	TRBD2	CASSLRSSVRGGEQFF	TGCGCCAGCAGCTTGAGGTCTAGCGTCCGGGGGGGTGAGCAGTTCTTC
TRBV7-2	NA	TRBJ2-3	NA	CAIRGRGPTDTQYF	TGTGCCATCAGGGGGCGGGGGCCCACAGATACGCAGTATTTT
TRBV20-1	few	TRBJ2-5	TRBD2	CSARDATSGRETQYF	TGCAGTGCTAGAGATGCGACTAGCGGGAGGGAGACCCAGTACTTC
TRBV12-3/TRBV12-4	NA	TRBJ2-3	NA	CASSFRLGSGTDTQYF	TGTGCCAGCAGTTTTAGACTAGGGAGTGGCACAGATACGCAGTATTTT
TRBV6-2/TRBV6-3	NA	TRBJ2-7	NA	CASRVGRVHEQYF	TGTGCCAGCAGGGTCGGCAGGGTCCACGAGCAGTACTTC
TRBV7-9	NA	TRBJ2-1	TRBD2	CASSFTPGLAIHNEQFF	TGTGCCAGCAGCTTTACTCCGGGACTAGCCATACACAATGAGCAGTTCTTC
TRBV7-2	few	TRBJ2-3	TRBD2	CASSLASGPTDTQYF	TGTGCCAGCAGCTTGGCTAGCGGACCCACAGATACGCAGTATTTT
TRBV30	NA	TRBJ2-1	NA	CAWSVPAVDYNEQFF	TGTGCCTGGAGTGTACCCGCGGTGGACTACAATGAGCAGTTCTTC
TRBV12-3/TRBV12-4	NA	TRBJ2-1	NA	CASSSGGRPYNEQFF	TGTGCCAGCAGTTCCGGTGGTCGGCCCTACAATGAGCAGTTCTTC
TRBV11-2	few	TRBJ2-6	NA	CASSWTNWGANVLTF	TGTGCCAGCAGCTGGACGAATTGGGGGGCCAACGTCCTGACTTTC
TRBV7-2	NA	TRBJ2-2	TRBD2	CASSLVLMSGRNTGELFF	TGTGCCAGCAGCTTAGTATTAATGAGCGGGAGGAACACCGGGGAGCTGTTTTTT
TRBV6-2/TRBV6-3	few	TRBJ2-3	TRBD2	CASSSSGLVRRDTQYF	TGTGCCAGCAGCTCGTCGGGACTAGTCCGTAGAGATACGCAGTATTTT
TRBV12-3/TRBV12-4	few	TRBJ2-4	TRBD2	CASSLQIAGGSYF	TGTGCCAGCAGTTTACAGATAGCGGGTGGCTCGTACTTC
TRBV4-3	few	TRBJ2-5	TRBD2	CASSQDASGFYNEQYF	TGCGCCAGCAGCCAAGATGCTAGCGGTTTTTACAATGAGCAGTACTTC
TRBV6-1	few	TRBJ2-1	TRBD2	CASRRTSGGLPHYNEQFF	TGTGCCAGCAGGCGGACTAGCGGGGGGCTACCTCATTACAATGAGCAGTTCTTC
TRBV28	NA	TRBJ2-3	NA	CASSSPHVVADTQYF	TGTGCCAGCAGTTCCCCTCATGTGGTTGCAGATACGCAGTATTTT
TRBV11-2	NA	TRBJ2-7	TRBD1	CASSPDRGNIYEQYF	TGTGCCAGCAGCCCGGACAGGGGCAACATCTACGAGCAGTACTTC
TRBV7-2	NA	TRBJ2-5	NA	CASSLARGGGLQETQYF	TGTGCCAGCAGCTTAGCTCGCGGCGGGGGCCTCCAAGAGACCCAGTACTTC
TRBV24-1	NA	TRBJ2-1	TRBD1	CATSDPGQGNEQFF	TGTGCCACCAGTGATCCAGGACAGGGGAATGAGCAGTTCTTC
TRBV28	few	TRBJ2-5	NA	CASKWGAQETQYF	TGTGCCAGCAAATGGGGGGCCCAAGAGACCCAGTACTTC
TRBV27	many	TRBJ2-7	TRBD2	CASSLSSSGREQYF	TGTGCCAGCAGTTTGTCCTCTAGCGGTAGAGAGCAGTACTTC
TRBV29-1	NA	TRBJ2-3	TRBD2	CSVESFGTSTDTRYF	TGCAGCGTTGAATCGTTCGGGACTAGCACAGATACGCGGTATTTT